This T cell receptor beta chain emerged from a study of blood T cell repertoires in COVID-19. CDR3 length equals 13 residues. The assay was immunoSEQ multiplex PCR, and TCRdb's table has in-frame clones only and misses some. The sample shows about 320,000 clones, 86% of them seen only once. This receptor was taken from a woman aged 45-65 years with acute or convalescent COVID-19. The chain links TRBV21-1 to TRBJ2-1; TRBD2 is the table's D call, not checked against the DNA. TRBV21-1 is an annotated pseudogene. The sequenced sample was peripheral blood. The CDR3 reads CASSKDTPRKQFF. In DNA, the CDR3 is TGTGCCAGCAGCAAAGATACTCCTAGAAAGCAGTTCTTC.